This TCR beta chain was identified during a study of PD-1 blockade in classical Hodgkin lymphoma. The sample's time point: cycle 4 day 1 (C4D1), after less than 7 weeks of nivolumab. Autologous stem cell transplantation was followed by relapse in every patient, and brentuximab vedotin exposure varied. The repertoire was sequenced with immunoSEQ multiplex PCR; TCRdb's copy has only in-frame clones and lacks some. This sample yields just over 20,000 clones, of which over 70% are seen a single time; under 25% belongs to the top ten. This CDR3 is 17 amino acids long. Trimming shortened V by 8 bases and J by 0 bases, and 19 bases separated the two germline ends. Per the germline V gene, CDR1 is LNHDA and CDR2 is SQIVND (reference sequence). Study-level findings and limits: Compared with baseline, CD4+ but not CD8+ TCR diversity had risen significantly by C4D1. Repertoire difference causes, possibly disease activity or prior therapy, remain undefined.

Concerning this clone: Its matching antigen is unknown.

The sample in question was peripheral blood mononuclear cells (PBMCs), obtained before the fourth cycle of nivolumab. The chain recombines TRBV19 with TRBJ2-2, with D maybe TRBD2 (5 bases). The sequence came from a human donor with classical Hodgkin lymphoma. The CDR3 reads CASSVGVTASNTGELFF. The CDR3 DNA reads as TGTGCCAGTTCCGTCGGGGTCACTGCATCGAACACCGGGGAGCTGTTTTTT.